A selection of T cell receptor beta chains follows, all from one sample in a study of T-cell memory formation after mild COVID-19. TCRdb re-derived calls from the 5' RACE reads in MiXCR, one entry per CDR3 protein. The sample holds about 350,000 distinct CDR3 sequences; roughly an eighth are singletons and the top ten take approximately 21%. The material sequenced was PBMCs or a T cell subset sorted from them (not recorded which). Receptors were obtained from a man younger than 35 who had mild COVID-19 (a few samples of this study predate the infection). Cell type and time point are not known. CDR3s include the opening cysteine and the closing phenylalanine or tryptophan. Each record gives: V gene, D gene, clone size, J gene, CDR3 DNA, CDR3 protein. D genes are given only for firm matches. The size of a clone is reported for some rows only, either as once, few or many, or as a class for expanded clones.

TRBV5-6	.	few	TRBJ2-3	TGTGCCAGCAGCTTGGGGGTCTCGGGTGCAGATACGCAGTATTTT	CASSLGVSGADTQYF
TRBV4-3	.	few	TRBJ2-1	TGCGCCAGCAGCCAAGTTGGGAGGCATGAGCAGTTCTTC	CASSQVGRHEQFF
TRBV9	TRBD1	.	TRBJ2-6	TGTGCCAGCAGCAACCGGGACAGGCAGACTTTC	CASSNRDRQTF
TRBV7-8	.	.	TRBJ2-7	TGTGCCAGCAGGCCCTCCGGCCTTGCCAACGAGCAGTACTTC	CASRPSGLANEQYF
TRBV7-2	TRBD2	few	TRBJ2-7	TGTGCCAGCAGTGTCGGCGGGGGAGTTATGAACGAGCAGTACTTC	CASSVGGGVMNEQYF
TRBV10-3	TRBD1	many	TRBJ2-4	TGTGCCATCAGTGTGGGGACAGGGAACATTCAGTACTTC	CAISVGTGNIQYF
TRBV15	.	few	TRBJ1-5	TGTGCCACCAGCAGAGCAGGGGCACGCAATCAGCCCCAGCATTTT	CATSRAGARNQPQHF
TRBV18	.	few	TRBJ2-7	TGTGCCAGCTCACCATCCTCGTCCTACGAGCAGTACTTC	CASSPSSSYEQYF
TRBV20-1	.	few	TRBJ1-6	TGCAGTGCTAGAGACCTCGGTGGCTCCTATAATTCACCCCTCCACTTT	CSARDLGGSYNSPLHF
TRBV6-2/TRBV6-3	TRBD2	.	TRBJ2-1	TGTGCCAGAACCCTAGCGGGGGCCACCTACAATGAGCAGTTCTTC	CARTLAGATYNEQFF
TRBV27	.	.	TRBJ2-1	TGTGCCAGCAGTTTGGGTCCAAGACTCTTCTTC	CASSLGPRLFF
TRBV7-2	TRBD1	few	TRBJ1-4	TGTGCCAGCAGCCTCAATACAGGGGAAGGGGAAAAACTGTTTTTT	CASSLNTGEGEKLFF
TRBV6-2/TRBV6-3	.	many	TRBJ2-2	TGTGCCAGCAGTTTGGTGGTTCCCCCCGGGGAGCTGTTTTTT	CASSLVVPPGELFF
TRBV20-1	TRBD1	few	TRBJ2-7	TGCAGTGCTAGTATAACAGGGGACTACGAGCAGTACTTC	CSASITGDYEQYF
TRBV4-2	.	many	TRBJ2-3	TGTGCCAGCAGCGAAGGGTGGGGGTCAGATACGCAGTATTTT	CASSEGWGSDTQYF
TRBV5-1	.	few	TRBJ2-3	TGCGCCTCCAGGGAGAGCACAGATACGCAGTATTTT	CASRESTDTQYF
TRBV7-2	TRBD2	.	TRBJ2-2	TGTGCCAGCAGCTGGAGCGGGGGGGCTATAACCGGGGAGCTGTTTTTT	CASSWSGGAITGELFF
TRBV4-3	TRBD1	few	TRBJ1-2	TGCGCCAGCAGCCAAGTTAGGACAGGGGAAGGCTACACCTTC	CASSQVRTGEGYTF
TRBV5-1	.	many	TRBJ1-4	TGCGCCAGCAGCTTGGGGCCCTCAACTAATGAAAAACTGTTTTTT	CASSLGPSTNEKLFF
TRBV4-3	TRBD2	.	TRBJ2-1	TGCGCCAGCAGCCAAGATGGCGGACTAGCGGCAGGCAATGGGCAGTTCTTC	CASSQDGGLAAGNGQFF
TRBV15	.	.	TRBJ1-5	TGTGCCACCAGCATCCCCACAGCCCCCTATCAGCCCCAGCATTTT	CATSIPTAPYQPQHF
TRBV25-1	.	few	TRBJ2-7	TGTGCCAGCAGTGCGGGGGACTACGAGCAGTACTTC	CASSAGDYEQYF
TRBV5-1	.	.	TRBJ1-5	TGCGCCAGCAGCTTGGCGGGGTTTAGCAATCAGCCCCAGCATTTT	CASSLAGFSNQPQHF
TRBV20-1	.	few	TRBJ1-4	TGCAGTGCCGGAATAGGGAGGGATGAAAAACTGTTTTTT	CSAGIGRDEKLFF
TRBV4-1	.	.	TRBJ2-2	TGCGCCAGCAGCCAACCCTCCGGGGGCGCCGGGGAGCTGTTTTTT	CASSQPSGGAGELFF
TRBV5-1	.	.	TRBJ1-2	TGCGCCAGCAGCCCGGGGGACGGCCGCTATGGCTACACCTTC	CASSPGDGRYGYTF
TRBV7-6	.	few	TRBJ2-1	TGTGCCAGCAGCGCGACCCCCCTCGGGGACCTCAACCGGTTCTTC	CASSATPLGDLNRFF
TRBV3-1	.	.	TRBJ2-4	TGTGCCAGCAGCCAAGTACCGCGGAGTGCCAAAAACATTCAGTACTTC	CASSQVPRSAKNIQYF
TRBV7-2	TRBD2	few	TRBJ2-5	TGTGCCAGCAGCTTTGGTAGCGGGGTCCTACAAGAGACCCAGTACTTC	CASSFGSGVLQETQYF
TRBV28	TRBD2	few	TRBJ2-3	TGTGCCAGCGGCGGGGGGAACACAGATACGCAGTATTTT	CASGGGNTDTQYF
TRBV27	.	.	TRBJ2-7	TGTGCCAGCAGTTTGAGGGCTTCCTCCTACGAGCAGTACTTC	CASSLRASSYEQYF
TRBV7-9	TRBD2	once	TRBJ2-3	TGTGCCATTGCTCTAGCGGTGAGCACAGATACGCAGTATTTT	CAIALAVSTDTQYF
TRBV6-6	TRBD1	.	TRBJ1-6	TGTGCCAGCAGTCACTCGGGACAGGGACGTTCACCCCTCCACTTT	CASSHSGQGRSPLHF
TRBV5-4	.	few	TRBJ2-1	TGTGCCAGCAGCTTGGTACGGGTCGGCCACAATGAGCAGTTCTTC	CASSLVRVGHNEQFF